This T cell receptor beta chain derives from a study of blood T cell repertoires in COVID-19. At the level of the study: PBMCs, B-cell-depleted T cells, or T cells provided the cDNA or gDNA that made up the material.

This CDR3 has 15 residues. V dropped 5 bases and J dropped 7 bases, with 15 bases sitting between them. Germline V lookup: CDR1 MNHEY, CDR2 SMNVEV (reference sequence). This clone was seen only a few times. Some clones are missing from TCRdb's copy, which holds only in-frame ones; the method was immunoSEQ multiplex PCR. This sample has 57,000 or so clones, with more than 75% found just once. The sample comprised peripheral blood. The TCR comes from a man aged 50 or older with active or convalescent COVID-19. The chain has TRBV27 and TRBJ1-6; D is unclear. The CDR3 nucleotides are TGTGCCAGCAGTGCGAGGATAGGAGGGAATTCACCCCTCCACTTT. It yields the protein CASSARIGGNSPLHF.